Below are 21 T cell receptor beta chains sequenced from a single sample in a study of blood T cells in healthy people across ages. For the second PCR, which ran for about 6 to 12 cycles, a sample-barcoded 5' primer and a J-beta primer mix were used. One entry per CDR3 protein, called by TCRdb with MiXCR from the 5' RACE reads. The repertoire holds hundreds of thousands of distinct CDR3 sequences, 56% seen once, with 25% to 30% in the top ten. What was sequenced was blood. These receptors were obtained from a man in his forties in good health.

Of note for this clonotype: A read error may produce the germline difference seen at one junction end. J is TRBJ2-5 and V is TRBV6-1; D unclear. Germline V gene sequence: CDR1 MNHNS, CDR2 SASEGT. This CDR3 comprises 14 residues. The CDR3 nucleotides read TGCGCCAGCAGTGAATCATGGACCGAAGAGACCCAGTACTTC. It yields the protein CASSESWTEETQYF.

The chain has TRBV12-3 or TRBV12-4 and TRBJ2-6; 8 positions match TRBD1. The J segment lost 1 base and the V segment lost 5 bases, leaving 4 bases of the junction unmatched. CDR3 size: 16 residues. The CDR3 DNA is TGTGCCAGCAGTCCGGGACAGGTTTCTGGGGCCAACGTCCTGACTTTC. Translating it yields CASSPGQVSGANVLTF.

J is TRBJ2-5 and V is TRBV10-2, with a possible D match to TRBD2 (5 bases). The germline V gene has CDR1 WSHSY and CDR2 SAAADI. The CDR3 spans 15 residues. V dropped 9 bases and J dropped 4 bases, with 21 bases sitting between them. CDR3 region: CASKTQRGSGETQYF. CDR3 coding DNA: TGCGCCAGTAAAACCCAACGGGGATCGGGAGAGACCCAGTACTTC.

The CDR3 region is CATSEPGLRYNEQFF. In DNA form, the CDR3 reads TGTGCCACCAGTGAACCGGGACTGCGATACAATGAGCAGTTCTTC. The chain carries TRBV24-1 and TRBJ2-1, with D perhaps TRBD2 (6 bases). The V end was cut by 4 bases, the J end by 4 bases, with 13 bases between. Germline CDR1 reads KGHDR; CDR2 reads SFDVKD. The CDR3 has 15 residues.

The chain couples TRBV27 to TRBJ2-3; TRBD2 is a possible D gene (6 bases). Germline assignment: CDR1 MNHEY and CDR2 SMNVEV (reference sequence). This CDR3 region has 17 residues. Between the trimmed V and J ends, which lost 5 bases and 2 bases, there was a span of 20 bases. CDR3 in amino acids: CASSIAALGGLTDTQYF. The CDR3 bases are TGTGCCAGCAGTATAGCAGCTCTCGGGGGTCTCACAGATACGCAGTATTTT.

This chain uses TRBV28 with TRBJ2-4; 8 bases align to TRBD1. The DNA end favors TRBJ2-5, so the J call may be wrong. The CDR3 length is 14 residues. Germline CDR1 is MDHEN and CDR2 is SYDVKM. CDR3 in DNA: TGTGCCAGCTCACCCAGGACAGGGAGAGAGACCCAGTACTTC. This codes for CASSPRTGRETQYF.

CDR3 nucleotides: TGTGCCAGCAGTCAAAGTCTAATTCCAAGGCCCCCGAACACTGAAGCTTTCTTT. Protein sequence: CASSQSLIPRPPNTEAFF. The V call is TRBV28, the J call TRBJ1-1, with D hard to call. The V gene lost 5 bases and the J gene lost 1 base, with 23 bases spanning the gap. The CDR3 contains 18 residues. CDR1 and CDR2 (germline): MDHEN, SYDVKM.

The table lists this clonotype with a count of one. This rearrangement joins TRBV20-1 to TRBJ2-3; D uncertain. CDR1 is DFQATT and CDR2 is SNEGSKA in the germline V gene (reference sequence). CDR3 length: 14 residues. The ends were cut back, 6 bases at V and 0 bases at J, with 13 bases in the middle. The CDR3 bases are TGCAGTGCCCGCCCGTATGTTAGCACAGATACGCAGTATTTT. Translation: CSARPYVSTDTQYF.

This chain uses TRBV28 with TRBJ2-1; 8 bases align to TRBD2. V dropped 7 bases and J dropped 6; count of bases not matched to a gene: 14. Germline CDR1 and CDR2: MDHEN and SYDVKM. The CDR3 consists of 16 residues. Here the CDR3 DNA reads TGTGCCAGCACTCGAACCGGGACTAGAAGAGCCAATGAGCAGTTCTTC. It translates to CASTRTGTRRANEQFF.

The chain combines TRBV6-5 with TRBJ1-6; 7 bases match TRBD1. Trimming at V came to 6 bases and at J to 12 bases, leaving 11 bases not matched to a gene. Per germline, CDR1 MNHEY and CDR2 SVGAGI. The CDR3 extends over 14 amino acids. The chain's CDR3 is CASRLDRADRPLHF. For the CDR3, the DNA is TGTGCCAGCAGACTAGACAGGGCCGACAGACCCCTCCACTTT.

This clonotype was seen a few times. The chain combines TRBV12-3 or TRBV12-4 with TRBJ1-2, with 7 bases fitting TRBD1. Losses at the gene ends were 7 bases for V and 10 bases for J; bases not matched to a gene: 9. The CDR3 extends over 12 amino acids. In DNA, the CDR3 is TGTGCCAGCACCTATCCCGACAGGGTCTACACCTTC. It encodes CASTYPDRVYTF.

J is TRBJ2-1 and V is TRBV6-1; 8 bases agree with TRBD2. The CDR3 length is 17 residues. V dropped 6 bases and J dropped 4; count of bases not matched to a gene: 14. The germline CDR1 and CDR2 sequences are MNHNS and SASEGT. In DNA form, the CDR3 reads TGTGCCAGCAGCGAATTCCCACTAGCGGCGGGATACAATGAGCAGTTCTTC. Its protein is CASSEFPLAAGYNEQFF.

This clonotype was observed a few times. The rearrangement links TRBV3-1 to TRBJ1-6; D is unresolved. The CDR3 is 11 residues long. In germline, CDR1 is LGHDT, CDR2 YNNKEL (reference sequence). Trimming shortened V by 11 bases and J by 7 bases, and 9 bases separated the two germline ends. The CDR3 coding sequence is TGTGCCTCGAGTGGGAATTCACCCCTCCACTTT. Its protein is CASSGNSPLHF.

The chain carries TRBV29-1 and TRBJ1-2; 7 nucleotides line up with TRBD1. This CDR3 spans 17 amino acids. Trimming at V came to 0 bases and at J to 4 bases, leaving 14 bases not matched to a gene. Germline V gene lookup returns CDR1 SQVTM and CDR2 ANQGSEA. The CDR3 DNA sequence: TGCAGCGTTGAAGATCGGACGAGACAGGGCTACAGCTATGGCTACACCTTC. Translated, it gives CSVEDRTRQGYSYGYTF.

This clonotype was detected ten times or more. The V call is TRBV15, the J call TRBJ2-1; 7 nucleotides agree with TRBD2. V lost 0 bases to trimming and J lost 8 bases; unmatched junction nucleotides: 7. CDR3 size: 15 residues. Per the germline V gene, CDR1 is LNHNV and CDR2 is YYDKDF (reference sequence). CDR3 loop: CATSRDHREVDEQFF. The CDR3 nucleotides read TGTGCCACCAGCAGAGATCATCGGGAGGTCGATGAGCAGTTCTTC.

The V gene is TRBV3-1, the J gene TRBJ2-2; D is unclear. Trimming left V 1 base short and J 2 bases short, with 5 bases between. The CDR3 has 14 residues. Germline V gene lookup returns CDR1 LGHDT and CDR2 YNNKEL (reference sequence). The CDR3 DNA is TGTGCCAGCAGCCAAGGCCCCAACACCGGGGAGCTGTTTTTT. Translation: CASSQGPNTGELFF.

The table lists this clonotype with a few counts. V usage is TRBV12-3 or TRBV12-4 and J usage is TRBJ2-5; 11 bases line up with TRBD1. The length of the CDR3 is 15 residues. The trim removed 5 bases at V and 4 bases at J, leaving 6 bases unmatched. CDR3: CASSGAGTGGETQYF. For the CDR3, the DNA is TGTGCCAGCAGTGGCGCCGGGACAGGGGGAGAGACCCAGTACTTC.

The rearrangement links TRBV3-1 to TRBJ2-5; D is ambiguous. V was clipped by 2 bases and J by 5 bases, with 9 bases between them. The germline CDR1 and CDR2 sequences are LGHDT and YNNKEL (reference sequence). CDR3 length: 13 amino acids. The CDR3 protein is CASSQPPAETQYF. The CDR3 DNA follows: TGTGCCAGCAGCCAACCACCAGCTGAGACCCAGTACTTC.

In its sample, this clonotype was seen a few times. The V and J genes are TRBV6-2 or TRBV6-3 and TRBJ1-2; 8 nucleotides agree with TRBD1. This CDR3 spans 13 amino acids. Germline loops: CDR1 MNHEY, CDR2 SVGEGT. J lost 8 bases, V lost 4 bases, and 6 bases had no gene match. The CDR3 DNA sequence: TGTGCCAGCAGTTTCGACAGGGGTTCCGGCTACACCTTC. Translation gives CASSFDRGSGYTF.

Many counts were recorded for this clonotype. This chain links TRBV5-1 with TRBJ2-7; 10 positions agree with TRBD1. CDR3 size: 15 residues. Trimming at V came to 4 bases and at J to 3 bases, leaving 7 bases not matched to a gene. CDR1 SGHRS and CDR2 YFSETQ come from the germline V gene. The CDR3: CASSLRTGGNYEQYF. Here the CDR3 DNA reads TGCGCCAGCAGCCTAAGGACAGGGGGAAACTACGAGCAGTACTTC.

This chain joins TRBV20-1 and TRBJ1-5; D remains unclear. The V end was cut by 5 bases, the J end by 7 bases, with 21 bases between. Germline CDR1 is DFQATT and CDR2 is SNEGSKA (reference sequence). This CDR3 has 15 residues. CDR3 bases: TGCAGTGCTTCCCTCGGGCAAGGAAGGGTCCAGCCCCAGCATTTT. Its translation is CSASLGQGRVQPQHF.